The 32 T cell receptor beta chains listed next were all sequenced from one sample in a study of beta chain features in type 1 diabetes. Sequenced material consisted of expressed TCRB transcripts (all of the isolated RNA was reverse transcribed). Measured with immunoSEQ multiplex PCR; TCRdb has only the in-frame clones, and not every one. Altogether around 300,000 clones are present, 7% to 9% being singletons, with the ten largest covering more than 0.8%. The material sequenced was central memory CD4+ T cells from blood. The receptors derive from a woman under 30 in good health.

This clone has a handful of counts. The rearrangement uses TRBV7-2 and TRBJ1-2; D perhaps matches TRBD1 (5 bases). Looked up from germline, CDR1 is SGHTA and CDR2 is FQGNSA. The CDR3 spans 16 residues. Trimming took 5 bases from V and 5 from J, leaving 21 bases between them. The CDR3 nucleotides read TGTGCCAGCAGCCCCGGGCCTCCACATGGGGGTTATGGCTACACCTTC. Translation: CASSPGPPHGGYGYTF. Full variable domain (missing parts from reference TRBV7-2 and TRBJ1-2): GAGVSQSPSNKVTEKGKDVELRCDPISGHTALYWYRQSLGQGLEFLIYFQGNSAPDKSGLPSDRFSAERTGGSVSTLTIQRTQQEDSAVYLCASSPGPPHGGYGYTFGSGTRLTVV.

This clone has only a few counts. V gene TRBV7-2 combines with J gene TRBJ2-4; TRBD2 matches 9 bases. The V gene's germline CDR1 is SGHTA and CDR2 FQGNSA. The CDR3 has 15 residues. The V and J ends lost 5 bases and 5 bases, in that order; junction bases with no gene match: 7. The CDR3 DNA reads as TGTGCCAGCAGCACCCGGACTAGCGAGGAAAACATTCAGTACTTC. It is translated as CASSTRTSEENIQYF.

The chain links TRBV5-4 to TRBJ2-3; 10 bases are a match to TRBD2. This CDR3 is built from 16 residues. Per the germline V gene, CDR1 is SGHNT and CDR2 is YYREEE (reference sequence). V lost 5 bases to trimming and J lost 3 bases; unmatched junction nucleotides: 9. CDR3 residues: CASSYSSGGATDTQYF. The DNA of the CDR3 is TGTGCCAGCAGTTATTCAAGCGGGGGGGCAACAGATACGCAGTATTTT.

The chain is built from TRBV11-3 and TRBJ2-3; D may be TRBD1 (5 bases). The CDR3 covers 15 residues. Germline V gene data show CDR1 as SGHNT and CDR2 as YENEEA. V shed 4 bases and J shed 0 bases, with 11 bases lying between them. CDR3: CASSSTGGSTDTQYF. The CDR3 DNA is TGTGCCAGCAGCTCAACAGGCGGTAGCACAGATACGCAGTATTTT.

In this sample, this clone turned up a few times. This chain joins TRBV19 and TRBJ1-4; 8 bases map to TRBD1. Germline loops: CDR1 LNHDA, CDR2 SQIVND (reference sequence). Trimming at V came to 8 bases and at J to 8 bases, leaving 7 bases not matched to a gene. The CDR3 is 13 amino acids. The CDR3 is CASLRGPGEKLFF. CDR3 sequence (DNA): TGTGCCAGTCTCAGGGGGCCGGGGGAAAAACTGTTTTTT. Supplemented by reference TRBV19 and TRBJ1-4, the full variable domain reads DGGITQSPKYLFRKEGQNVTLSCEQNLNHDAMYWYRQDPGQGLRLIYYSQIVNDFQKGDIAEGYSVSREKKESFPLTVTSAQKNPTAFYLCASLRGPGEKLFFGSGTQLSVL.

The chain joins TRBV6-5 to TRBJ2-2; tentatively, D is TRBD2 (6 bases). Germline-derived CDR1 and CDR2 are MNHEY and SVGAGI. CDR3 length: 16 residues. V lost 1 base to trimming and J lost 5 bases, with 14 bases between them. Here the CDR3 DNA reads TGTGCCAGCAGTTACTTGCGGGGCTTTTTTACCGGGGAGCTGTTTTTT. Its translation is CASSYLRGFFTGELFF.

This clone came up a few times. The chain is built from TRBV7-3 and TRBJ2-5; 11 bases agree with TRBD2. V lost 0 bases to trimming and J lost 4 bases; unmatched junction nucleotides: 1. CDR1 and CDR2 from the germline V gene are SGHTA and FQGTGA. This CDR3 is built from 15 residues. CDR3 in amino acids: CASSLTGTSGETQYF. The CDR3 DNA is TGTGCCAGCAGCTTAACGGGGACTAGCGGAGAGACCCAGTACTTC.

This CDR3 is CATAFSWTNQPQHF. The CDR3 DNA sequence: TGTGCCACCGCTTTTTCGTGGACAAATCAGCCCCAGCATTTT. The chain uses TRBV7-2 and TRBJ1-5, with D possibly matching TRBD1 (5 bases). The CDR3 is 14 amino acids. The ends were cut back, 10 bases at V and 4 bases at J, with 17 bases in the middle. Germline-derived CDR1 and CDR2 are SGHTA and FQGNSA.

This sequence joins TRBV18 and TRBJ2-5; 9 bases fit TRBD2. The CDR3 runs 16 residues. Germline V gene lookup returns CDR1 KGHSH and CDR2 LQKENI. The trim removed 2 bases at V and 3 bases at J, leaving 7 bases unmatched. The CDR3: CASSPRVAGVEETQYF. For the CDR3, the DNA is TGTGCCAGCTCACCAAGGGTAGCGGGGGTTGAAGAGACCCAGTACTTC.

This chain links TRBV5-1 with TRBJ2-5, with D tentatively TRBD1 (6 bases). The germline V and J ends were trimmed by 0 bases and 1 base, with 10 bases remaining between them. The CDR3 contains 15 residues. CDR1 and CDR2 (germline): SGHRS, YFSETQ. CDR3 in DNA: TGCGCCAGCAGCTTGGGACAGGACCTCCAAGAGACCCAGTACTTC. Translating gives CASSLGQDLQETQYF. Together with reference TRBV5-1 and TRBJ2-5, the CDR3 gives the full variable domain: KAGVTQTPRYLIKTRGQQVTLSCSPISGHRSVSWYQQTPGQGLQFLFEYFSETQRNKGNFPGRFSGRQFSNSRSEMNVSTLELGDSALYLCASSLGQDLQETQYFGPGTRLLVL.

This clone has a handful of counts. This rearrangement joins TRBV4-1 to TRBJ2-1; D is undetermined. The CDR3 sequence is 12 residues long. Trimming took off 5 bases at V and 15 bases at J, with 17 bases between the two ends. Germline-derived CDR1 and CDR2 are MGHRA and YSYEKL. The CDR3 is CASSFPTVAGFF. DNA for the CDR3: TGCGCCAGCAGCTTCCCGACCGTGGCAGGGTTCTTC.

CDR3 nucleotides: TGTGCCAGCAGCCCAGGCACAGGTGGAAAAACGCAGTATTTT. Amino acid sequence: CASSPGTGGKTQYF. The genes are TRBV16 and TRBJ2-3, with TRBD1 as a possible D gene (5 bases). V was cut by 4 bases and J by 9 bases, with 17 bases left in between. CDR1 is KGHSY, CDR2 FQNENV, per germline. The CDR3 runs 14 residues.

The J gene is TRBJ2-4, the V gene TRBV18; D tentatively reads TRBD1 or TRBD2 (6 bases each). V was clipped by 0 bases and J by 0 bases, with 12 bases between them. Germline lookup yields CDR1 KGHSH and CDR2 LQKENI. The CDR3 covers 17 residues. The CDR3 here is CASSPPVGGRAKNIQYF. As DNA, the CDR3 is TGTGCCAGCTCACCACCGGTAGGGGGGCGAGCCAAAAACATTCAGTACTTC.

Only a few counts were recorded for this clone. This chain connects TRBV7-2 to TRBJ1-6, with D uncertain. Germline CDR1 SGHTA, CDR2 FQGNSA. This CDR3 region has 12 residues. The V and J ends lost 4 bases and 8 bases respectively, with 6 bases between them. CDR3 nucleotides: TGTGCCAGCAGCTACAGCCATTCACCCCTCCACTTT. Translated: CASSYSHSPLHF.

This clone was seen only a few times. The same CDR3 also results from other DNA sequences found in this sample. This chain uses TRBV7-2 with TRBJ2-1; D is ambiguous. Germline loops: CDR1 SGHTA, CDR2 FQGNSA. There are 15 residues in the CDR3. Trimming took 5 bases from V and 0 from J, leaving 11 bases between them. The CDR3 region is CASSLGSSSYNEQFF. CDR3 DNA sequence: TGTGCCAGCAGCCTGGGGTCCAGCTCCTACAATGAGCAGTTCTTC.

This chain links TRBV7-2 with TRBJ2-7; D is perhaps TRBD2 (5 bases). The length of the CDR3 is 14 residues. Germline lookup yields CDR1 SGHTA and CDR2 FQGNSA. Trimming pared 1 base from V and 2 bases from J, leaving 9 bases between. The CDR3 DNA is TGTGCCAGCAGCTTAGTGCCGGGGACCTACGAGCAGTACGTC. It is translated as CASSLVPGTYEQYV.

This clone has only a few counts. The chain couples TRBV5-4 to TRBJ1-4, with D perhaps matching TRBD1 (6 bases). Germline V gene sequence: CDR1 SGHNT, CDR2 YYREEE (reference sequence). V lost 2 bases to trimming and J lost 4 bases, with 9 bases between them. The CDR3 contains 14 residues. CDR3 nucleotides: TGTGCCAGCAGCTTAGGGGGGCTTAATGAAAAACTGTTTTTT. Its translation is CASSLGGLNEKLFF.

J is TRBJ1-1 and V is TRBV9; a weak D match, TRBD1 (5 bases). Germline assignment: CDR1 SGDLS and CDR2 YYNGEE. The CDR3 is made up of 14 amino acids. V shed 4 bases and J shed 1 base, with 11 bases lying between them. The CDR3 region is CASSSGATNTEAFF. In DNA, the CDR3 is TGTGCCAGCAGCTCCGGGGCGACGAACACTGAAGCTTTCTTT.

The V and J genes are TRBV14 and TRBJ2-2; 8 bases align to TRBD1. V dropped 1 base and J dropped 3; count of bases not matched to a gene: 10. CDR1 is SGHDN, CDR2 FVKESK, per germline. This CDR3 region has 18 residues. CDR3 protein: CASSQGRLYRGDTGELFF. The CDR3 bases are TGTGCCAGCAGCCAAGGCAGACTCTACAGGGGGGACACCGGGGAGCTGTTTTTT.

This clone was observed a few times. The rearrangement joins TRBV27 to TRBJ1-2; 7 nucleotides line up with TRBD1. V lost 5 bases and J lost 1; bases outside the gene matches: 10. Germline V gives CDR1 MNHEY, CDR2 SMNVEV (reference sequence). CDR3 size: 16 residues. CDR3 sequence reads: CASSAQHRGGNYGYTF. The CDR3, as DNA: TGTGCCAGCAGTGCCCAGCACAGGGGAGGTAACTATGGCTACACCTTC.

This clone was counted ten times or more. This sequence joins TRBV14 and TRBJ2-5, with TRBD1 as a possible D gene (5 bases). Trimming stripped 3 bases from V and 7 bases from J, with 12 bases between. Per germline, CDR1 SGHDN and CDR2 FVKESK. This CDR3 has 13 amino acids. CDR3 bases: TGTGCCAGCAGCCACAGGACAATCTCGACCCAGTACTTC. Protein: CASSHRTISTQYF.

In this sample, this clone turned up a few times. This chain links TRBV7-2 with TRBJ2-4; D remains ambiguous. Germline CDR1 and CDR2: SGHTA and FQGNSA. There are 16 residues in the CDR3. The V end was cut by 5 bases, the J end by 0 bases, with 14 bases between. Here the CDR3 reads CASSPEGGLAKNIQYF. CDR3 nucleotide sequence: TGTGCCAGCAGCCCCGAAGGCGGTCTAGCCAAAAACATTCAGTACTTC. The whole variable domain, filled in from reference TRBV7-2 and TRBJ2-4, reads GAGVSQSPSNKVTEKGKDVELRCDPISGHTALYWYRQSLGQGLEFLIYFQGNSAPDKSGLPSDRFSAERTGGSVSTLTIQRTQQEDSAVYLCASSPEGGLAKNIQYFGAGTRLSVL.

The chain employs TRBV29-1 and TRBJ2-7, with 10 bases aligning to TRBD2. Per the germline V gene, CDR1 is SQVTM and CDR2 is ANQGSEA. The CDR3 length is 14 residues. With 1 base clipped from V and 7 bases from J, the junction kept 7 bases outside the gene matches. CDR3 protein: CSVEGGLAGVEQYF. CDR3 DNA sequence: TGCAGCGTTGAAGGCGGGCTAGCGGGAGTTGAGCAGTACTTC.

V gene TRBV7-2 combines with J gene TRBJ1-2, with 8 nucleotides matching TRBD1. The CDR3 runs 14 residues. With 5 bases clipped from V and 4 bases from J, the junction kept 6 bases outside the gene matches. The germline V gene encodes CDR1 SGHTA and CDR2 FQGNSA. The DNA of the CDR3 is TGTGCCAGCAGCAGTACTACAGGGGGCTATGGCTACACCTTC. Amino acids: CASSSTTGGYGYTF.

This clone was detected a few times. The V call is TRBV7-9, the J call TRBJ2-4, with 7 bases aligning to TRBD1. The V segment lost 4 bases and the J segment 5 bases; nucleotides outside the gene matches: 5. This CDR3 is built from 14 residues. CDR1 is SEHNR, CDR2 FQNEAQ, per germline (reference sequence). CDR3 bases: TGTGCCAGCAGCTCCCGGGACAGTCAAAACATTCAGTACTTC. It codes for CASSSRDSQNIQYF. Full variable domain (outside the CDR3, taken from reference TRBV7-9 and TRBJ2-4): DTGVSQNPRHKITKRGQNVTFRCDPISEHNRLYWYRQTLGQGPEFLTYFQNEAQLEKSRLLSDRFSAERPKGSFSTLEIQRTEQGDSAMYLCASSSRDSQNIQYFGAGTRLSVL.

This CDR3 reads CASSSYGRGEFF. CDR3 DNA sequence: TGTGCCAGCAGCTCATACGGTCGGGGGGAGTTCTTC. This chain uses TRBV9 with TRBJ2-1; 7 nucleotides line up with TRBD2. The CDR3 runs to 12 residues. The germline V gene has CDR1 SGDLS and CDR2 YYNGEE. The V gene end was trimmed by 4 bases and the J gene end by 14 bases; junction bases not matched to a gene: 9. Full variable domain (rest looked up from reference TRBV9 and TRBJ2-1): DSGVTQTPKHLITATGQRVTLRCSPRSGDLSVYWYQQSLDQGLQFLIQYYNGEERAKGNILERFSAQQFPDLHSELNLSSLELGDSALYFCASSSYGRGEFFGPGTRLTVL.

This clone was recorded a few times. J is TRBJ2-7 and V is TRBV7-2, with TRBD2 identical over 9 bases. Trimming at V came to 5 bases and at J to 2 bases, leaving 4 bases not matched to a gene. The CDR3 sequence is 14 residues long. Germline CDR1 SGHTA, CDR2 FQGNSA. Here the CDR3 DNA reads TGTGCCAGCAGCACTAGCGGGCAAGCCTACGAGCAGTACTTC. This gives the protein CASSTSGQAYEQYF.

V usage is TRBV30 and J usage is TRBJ2-5, with TRBD1 as a possible D gene (6 bases). Looked up from germline, CDR1 is GTSNPN and CDR2 is SVGIG (reference sequence). CDR3 length equals 15 residues. V shed 2 bases and J shed 4 bases, with 17 bases lying between them. CDR3 nucleotides: TGTGCCTGGAGTCGAACAGGGAAAGGGCCAGAGACCCAGTACTTC. Translating it yields CAWSRTGKGPETQYF. The full variable domain, its missing parts supplied by reference TRBV30 and TRBJ2-5, is SQTIHQWPATLVQPVGSPLSLECTVEGTSNPNLYWYRQAAGRGLQLLFYSVGIGQISSEVPQNLSASRPQDRQFILSSKKLLLSDSGFYLCAWSRTGKGPETQYFGPGTRLLVL.

This chain uses TRBV18 with TRBJ2-3; TRBD2 matches at 7 bases. Germline V gives CDR1 KGHSH, CDR2 LQKENI. There are 15 residues in the CDR3. After removal of 5 bases from V and 6 bases from J, the junction contained 11 bases not matched to a gene. CDR3 nucleotide sequence: TGTGCCAGCTCAACCGTGGGAGGGGATTTGGATACGCAGTATTTT. This encodes CASSTVGGDLDTQYF.

This clone came up a few times. The DNA for the CDR3 is TGTGCCAGCTCACCCGGCCTAGAAACCCAGTACTTC. Translation gives CASSPGLETQYF. The chain is built from TRBV18 and TRBJ2-5; D is undetermined. Germline assignment: CDR1 KGHSH and CDR2 LQKENI. V lost 3 bases and J 8 bases, leaving 10 bases between the germline ends. The CDR3 has 12 amino acids. The whole variable domain, filled in from reference TRBV18 and TRBJ2-5, reads NAGVMQNPRHLVRRRGQEARLRCSPMKGHSHVYWYRQLPEEGLKFMVYLQKENIIDESGMPKERFSAEFPKEGPSILRIQQVVRGDSAAYFCASSPGLETQYFGPGTRLLVL.

This clone was counted ten times or more. This same CDR3 is encoded by further DNA sequences in the sample. The chain employs TRBV18 and TRBJ1-6; D ambiguous. The CDR3 contains 13 residues. V dropped 3 bases and J dropped 5 bases, with 5 bases sitting between them. The germline V gene encodes CDR1 KGHSH and CDR2 LQKENI. The CDR3 DNA follows: TGTGCCAGCTCACCGGGGAATAATTCACCCCTCCACTTT. This translates into CASSPGNNSPLHF.

The chain employs TRBV7-2 and TRBJ1-3; possibly TRBD1 for D (5 bases). Per the germline V gene, CDR1 is SGHTA and CDR2 is FQGNSA. The CDR3 has 13 amino acids. V was clipped by 4 bases and J by 6 bases, with 10 bases between them. CDR3 nucleotide sequence: TGTGCCAGCAGCTCCGGGACTGAAAACACCATATATTTT. Protein product: CASSSGTENTIYF.